These 2 T cell receptor beta chains were all obtained from the same sample, sequenced in a study of identical twins. TCRdb fed the 5' RACE reads into MiXCR, producing one record per CDR3 protein. This sample yields about 1.7 million distinct CDR3 sequences, of which about 32% are seen a single time; around 0.25% belongs to the top ten. Sequenced sample: cord blood. The receptors derive from a newborn girl in good health.

This clonotype appeared a few times. This chain links TRBV12-3 or TRBV12-4 with TRBJ1-5; maybe TRBD1 (5 bases). Trimming removed 3 bases from V and 2 bases from J, with 8 bases in between. The CDR3 runs 14 residues. The CDR3 here is CASSLRQRNQPQHF. The DNA for the CDR3 is TGTGCCAGCAGTTTGAGACAGCGCAATCAGCCCCAGCATTTT.

This clonotype was seen only once. The chain has TRBV5-1 and TRBJ2-5; D is perhaps TRBD1 (6 bases). Trimming took off 4 bases at V and 2 bases at J, with 21 bases between the two ends. CDR3 length: 17 residues. Germline V gene sequence: CDR1 SGHRS, CDR2 YFSETQ. The CDR3 protein is CASSLFPTTGTQETQYF. For the CDR3, the DNA is TGCGCCAGCAGCCTATTCCCGACCACCGGGACACAAGAGACCCAGTACTTC.